These 17 T cell receptor beta chains came from one sample sequenced in a study of T cells in Graves' hyperthyroidism and ophthalmopathy. Amplification yielded TCR beta CDR3 regions, with RNA transcripts as the source. The TCR CDR3 was amplified in a first-round RT-PCR using the HTBI primer set. MiXCR, applied by TCRdb to the multiplex PCR reads, yields one record per CDR3 protein. Of about 270,000 distinct CDR3 sequences in the sample, 25% to 30% were seen once. Material: blood. All receptors derive from a man aged 40-50 years with Graves' hyperthyroidism that later progressed to Graves' ophthalmopathy.

This clonotype was seen at least ten times. The CDR3 loop reads CASSRPPNEQFF. The CDR3 DNA follows: TGTGCCAGCAGCCGGCCGCCTAATGAGCAGTTCTTC. The chain joins TRBV7-2 to TRBJ2-1; D ambiguous. This CDR3 comprises 12 residues. CDR1 is SGHTA, CDR2 FQGNSA, per germline. V gave up 5 bases and J gave up 7 bases, with 9 bases separating them.

The chain employs TRBV12-3 or TRBV12-4 and TRBJ1-2; the D is unclear. Trimming left V 2 bases short and J 2 bases short, with 6 bases between. This CDR3 contains 13 residues. CDR3 nucleotide sequence: TGTGCCAGCAGTTTATCCCTGAACTATGGCTACACCTTC. Its protein product is CASSLSLNYGYTF.

This clonotype appeared many times. This may arise from a read error, as a much more abundant clone is one base away. The rearrangement links TRBV20-1 to TRBJ2-7; TRBD1 matches at 8 bases. Germline V gene sequence: CDR1 DFQATT, CDR2 SNEGSKA (reference sequence). This CDR3 has 14 residues. V lost 6 bases, J lost 5 bases, and 12 bases stayed unmatched. CDR3 loop: CSARQQGDFHEQYF. The CDR3 region has the DNA TGCAGTGCGAGGCAACAGGGGGACTTTCACGAGCAGTACTTC.

This clonotype has just one count. V gene TRBV29-1 combines with J gene TRBJ2-4, with 7 nucleotides matching TRBD2. CDR1 and CDR2 (germline): SQVTM, ANQGSEA. The CDR3 spans 11 residues. V lost 2 bases to trimming and J lost 13 bases; unmatched junction nucleotides: 5. This CDR3 reads CSVEFLAAQYF. The CDR3 DNA sequence: TGCAGCGTTGAATTTCTAGCGGCACAGTACTTC.

The chain joins TRBV15 to TRBJ2-7; D is possibly TRBD2 (5 bases). This CDR3 comprises 11 residues. CDR1 is LNHNV and CDR2 is YYDKDF in the germline V gene (reference sequence). The ends were cut back, 11 bases at V and 7 bases at J, with 15 bases in the middle. The CDR3 sequence: CAGRVTGEQYF. In DNA, the CDR3 is TGTGCCGGCCGGGTCACGGGGGAGCAGTACTTC.

This clonotype was detected ten times or more. The chain is built from TRBV10-1 and TRBJ2-3; D ambiguous. With 1 base removed from V and 2 bases from J, the gap between germline ends came to 16 bases. Germline assignment: CDR1 WNHNN and CDR2 SYGVQD (reference sequence). The CDR3 has 17 residues. The CDR3 bases are TGCGCCAGCAGTGAGTGGTTTAAGAGAGTTCACACAGATACGCAGTATTTT. Encoded protein: CASSEWFKRVHTDTQYF.

This clonotype was recorded many times. This rearrangement joins TRBV6-2 or TRBV6-3 to TRBJ1-1, with 11 nucleotides matching TRBD1. The V segment lost 3 bases and the J segment 5 bases; nucleotides outside the gene matches: 11. Germline V gene sequence: CDR1 MNHEY, CDR2 SVGEGT. The CDR3 spans 17 residues. The CDR3 DNA sequence: TGTGCCAGCAGTTATCTCCTGGGACAGGGGGGAGATACTGAAGCTTTCTTT. Its translation: CASSYLLGQGGDTEAFF.

This clonotype has more than one count but fewer than ten. V usage is TRBV30 and J usage is TRBJ1-1; the D is unclear. Looked up from germline, CDR1 is GTSNPN and CDR2 is SVGIG (reference sequence). Trimming removed 0 bases from V and 1 base from J, with 9 bases in between. The CDR3 sequence is 14 residues long. CDR3 region: CAWSVLGPNTEAFF. The CDR3, as DNA: TGTGCCTGGAGTGTCCTGGGTCCGAACACTGAAGCTTTCTTT. Full variable domain (rest looked up from reference TRBV30 and TRBJ1-1): SQTIHQWPATLVQPVGSPLSLECTVEGTSNPNLYWYRQAAGRGLQLLFYSVGIGQISSEVPQNLSASRPQDRQFILSSKKLLLSDSGFYLCAWSVLGPNTEAFFGQGTRLTVV.

This clonotype was observed many times. The chain couples TRBV20-1 to TRBJ2-7, with 7 bases that match TRBD2. The CDR3 contains 12 residues. V was clipped by 4 bases and J by 7 bases; unmatched bases: 7. CDR1 DFQATT and CDR2 SNEGSKA come from the germline V gene (reference sequence). CDR3 coding DNA: TGCAGTGCTAAACCGGGGGGAGAGGAGCAGTACTTC. It encodes CSAKPGGEEQYF.

The sample holds a few counts of this clonotype. The chain couples TRBV6-5 to TRBJ2-2; D may be TRBD2 (5 bases). V shed 0 bases and J shed 5 bases, with 13 bases lying between them. The germline V gene has CDR1 MNHEY and CDR2 SVGAGI. The CDR3 contains 16 residues. The CDR3 loop is CASSYSRAGLTGELFF. CDR3 in DNA: TGTGCCAGCAGTTACTCGAGGGCCGGGCTGACCGGGGAGCTGTTTTTT.

The chain uses TRBV24-1 and TRBJ2-5, with 8 bases matching TRBD1. The CDR3 consists of 15 residues. Losses at the gene ends were 0 bases for V and 2 bases for J; bases not matched to a gene: 1. Germline loops: CDR1 KGHDR, CDR2 SFDVKD. In DNA, the CDR3 is TGTGCCACCAGTGATTTGGGGACAGGACAAGAGACCCAGTACTTC. Translating it yields CATSDLGTGQETQYF.

The chain combines TRBV28 with TRBJ2-2, with D hard to call. The CDR3 covers 12 residues. Germline loops: CDR1 MDHEN, CDR2 SYDVKM. V gave up 3 bases and J gave up 7 bases, with 6 bases separating them. The CDR3 loop is CASSLVSGELFF. For the CDR3, the DNA is TGTGCCAGCAGTTTGGTTAGCGGGGAGCTGTTTTTT.

This clonotype was seen at least ten times. The chain has TRBV19 and TRBJ2-5; TRBD1 agrees at 8 bases. V gave up 4 bases and J gave up 4 bases; unmatched junction bases: 5. This CDR3 contains 14 residues. The germline gives CDR1 LNHDA, CDR2 SQIVND (reference sequence). The CDR3 nucleotides read TGTGCCAGTAGTAAGCAGGACAGGGCAGAGACCCAGTACTTC. Translating gives CASSKQDRAETQYF.

This chain uses TRBV11-2 with TRBJ2-7; D is uncertain. Trimming shortened V by 5 bases and J by 9 bases, and 14 bases separated the two germline ends. Germline V lookup: CDR1 SGHAT, CDR2 FQNNGV. The CDR3 loop spans 12 amino acids. CDR3 DNA: TGTGCCAGCAGCCCCGATAGCCAGAGGCAGTACTTC. As protein: CASSPDSQRQYF.

This clonotype was seen many times. The gene calls are TRBV14 and TRBJ2-7; a possible D gene is TRBD1 (5 bases). Germline V gene lookup returns CDR1 SGHDN and CDR2 FVKESK. V shed 3 bases and J shed 2 bases, with 17 bases lying between them. The CDR3 has 16 amino acids. In DNA form, the CDR3 reads TGTGCCAGCAGCCATACCGTAACAGGAAGAACCTACGAGCAGTACTTC. Residues: CASSHTVTGRTYEQYF.

This clonotype has ten or more counts. This chain joins TRBV2 and TRBJ2-5; tentative D call: TRBD1 (5 bases). V lost 0 bases, J lost 3 bases, and 14 bases lay in between. CDR3 length equals 16 residues. CDR1 SNHLY and CDR2 FYNNEI come from the germline V gene. CDR3 loop: CASSEALMVGEETQYF. In DNA form, the CDR3 reads TGTGCCAGCAGTGAAGCGCTGATGGTAGGGGAAGAGACCCAGTACTTC.

This clonotype was counted at least ten times. The rearrangement joins TRBV29-1 to TRBJ1-2; no clear D. CDR1 is SQVTM, CDR2 ANQGSEA, per germline. This CDR3 is built from 15 residues. V was shortened by 7 bases and J by 3 bases, with 21 bases between the two germline ends. The CDR3 loop reads CSGSFLEVADYGYTF. Here the CDR3 DNA reads TGCAGCGGATCCTTTTTGGAGGTGGCTGACTATGGCTACACCTTC. Together with reference TRBV29-1 and TRBJ1-2, the CDR3 gives the full variable domain: SAVISQKPSRDICQRGTSLTIQCQVDSQVTMMFWYRQQPGQSLTLIATANQGSEATYESGFVIDKFPISRPNLTFSTLTVSNMSPEDSSIYLCSGSFLEVADYGYTFGSGTRLTVV.